One and the same sample provided the 11 T cell receptor beta chains below, sequenced in a study of T cells in Graves' hyperthyroidism and ophthalmopathy. The TCR beta CDR3 regions underwent amplification using RNA transcripts as the source. When the TCR CDR3 underwent first-round RT-PCR, the HTBI primer set was used. TCRdb ran MiXCR on the multiplex PCR reads and lists one entry per CDR3 protein. The table has more than 300,000 distinct CDR3 sequences, about 18% seen once. Sequencing used blood. The receptors here all came from a man aged 18-30 years with Graves' ophthalmopathy.

Concerning this clonotype: A much larger clone lies one base from this, so it may be a read error. The missing conserved phenylalanine or tryptophan at the end of this CDR3 makes a read error likely. This rearrangement joins TRBV2 to TRBJ1-2; no firm D call. The V gene lost 7 bases and the J gene lost 4 bases, with 7 bases spanning the gap. The CDR3 runs to 11 residues. From germline, CDR1 is SNHLY and CDR2 FYNNEI. This CDR3 is CASITVYGYTL. CDR3 nucleotide sequence: TGTGCCAGCATAACAGTCTATGGCTACACCCTC.

This clonotype came up a few times. The rearrangement links TRBV6-1 to TRBJ1-2; 9 bases match TRBD1. Trimming took 6 bases from V and 2 from J; bases not matched to a gene: 13. This CDR3 comprises 17 residues. Germline V gene sequence: CDR1 MNHNS, CDR2 SASEGT. The chain's CDR3 is CASSSRPPGQGNYGYTF. The CDR3 nucleotides are TGTGCCAGCAGCTCCCGACCCCCGGGACAGGGAAACTATGGCTACACCTTC.

This clonotype was seen ten or more times. This chain uses TRBV28 with TRBJ1-4; unclear D gene. The germline V and J ends were trimmed by 5 bases and 7 bases, with 17 bases remaining between them. This CDR3 is 15 amino acids long. Germline V gene lookup returns CDR1 MDHEN and CDR2 SYDVKM. The CDR3 DNA reads TGTGCCAGCAGTCCAAGGATGATCTCAAGTGAAAAACTGTTTTTT. Residues: CASSPRMISSEKLFF.

The table lists this clonotype with many counts. The chain is built from TRBV10-1 and TRBJ2-7, with D perhaps matching TRBD2 (6 bases). Germline assignment: CDR1 WNHNN and CDR2 SYGVQD (reference sequence). The CDR3 has 11 residues. The ends were cut back, 3 bases at V and 6 bases at J, with 6 bases in the middle. The CDR3 DNA sequence: TGCGCCAGCAGTGATAGCGGCGAGCAGTACTTC. This codes for CASSDSGEQYF.

The genes are TRBV11-2 and TRBJ2-6, with unresolved D. Trimming took off 6 bases at V and 0 bases at J, with 9 bases between the two ends. The length of the CDR3 is 15 residues. Germline values: CDR1 SGHAT, CDR2 FQNNGV. The CDR3 DNA sequence: TGTGCCAGCAGTCCCACCGTCTCTGGGGCCAACGTCCTGACTTTC. Its translation is CASSPTVSGANVLTF.

The chain joins TRBV4-1 to TRBJ1-2; D gene unclear. The V and J ends lost 4 bases and 2 bases respectively, with 11 bases between them. From germline, CDR1 is MGHRA and CDR2 YSYEKL. There are 14 residues in the CDR3. The CDR3 sequence: CASSRKPENYGYTF. The CDR3 nucleotides are TGCGCCAGCAGCCGAAAGCCAGAGAACTATGGCTACACCTTC.

This clonotype was recorded at least ten times. This chain links TRBV3-1 with TRBJ1-1, with D possibly TRBD1 on 5 matching bases. CDR3 length equals 15 residues. V shed 1 base and J shed 4 bases, with 13 bases lying between them. Germline-derived CDR1 and CDR2 are LGHDT and YNNKEL (reference sequence). The CDR3 DNA follows: TGTGCCAGCAGCCAAGCTGGGGGGGTGGGCACTGAAGCTTTCTTT. Encoded protein: CASSQAGGVGTEAFF.

The chain couples TRBV19 to TRBJ1-3; D is ambiguous. CDR1 and CDR2 (germline): LNHDA, SQIVND (reference sequence). Trimming stripped 9 bases from V and 2 bases from J, with 26 bases between. The CDR3 has 18 residues. CDR3 nucleotides: TGTGCCAGGTCGGCGTCTGAATACGGGCGGCGAGCTGGAAACACCATATATTTT. It is translated as CARSASEYGRRAGNTIYF.

This clonotype appeared a few times. This may be a read error, as it is one base from a much larger clone. This chain joins TRBV6-1 and TRBJ2-3; 14 nucleotides line up with TRBD2. The germline CDR1 and CDR2 sequences are MNHNS and SASEGT. The junction had 2 bases not matched to a gene; V was cut back by 5 bases and J by 4 bases. This CDR3 contains 15 residues. Here the CDR3 reads CASSSGLAGADTQYF. CDR3 coding DNA: TGTGCCAGCAGTTCGGGACTAGCGGGGGCAGATACGCAGTATTTT.

The gene calls are TRBV7-9 and TRBJ2-1, with 8 bases fitting TRBD2. The length of the CDR3 is 17 residues. V was clipped by 5 bases and J by 0 bases; unmatched bases: 9. CDR1 SEHNR and CDR2 FQNEAQ come from the germline V gene (reference sequence). In nucleotides, the CDR3 is TGTGCCAGCAGCCTAAAAGGCGGGGGGAGCTCCTACAATGAGCAGTTCTTC. This codes for CASSLKGGGSSYNEQFF.

At least ten counts were recorded for this clonotype. The chain combines TRBV7-9 with TRBJ2-5, with 7 bases that match TRBD1. Germline V gene sequence: CDR1 SEHNR, CDR2 FQNEAQ (reference sequence). This CDR3 region has 17 residues. V dropped 4 bases and J dropped 5; count of bases not matched to a gene: 16. In nucleotides, the CDR3 is TGTGCCAGCAGCTCCCCTCCGACAGGGCGAAACGGGGAGACCCAGTACTTC. Residues: CASSSPPTGRNGETQYF.